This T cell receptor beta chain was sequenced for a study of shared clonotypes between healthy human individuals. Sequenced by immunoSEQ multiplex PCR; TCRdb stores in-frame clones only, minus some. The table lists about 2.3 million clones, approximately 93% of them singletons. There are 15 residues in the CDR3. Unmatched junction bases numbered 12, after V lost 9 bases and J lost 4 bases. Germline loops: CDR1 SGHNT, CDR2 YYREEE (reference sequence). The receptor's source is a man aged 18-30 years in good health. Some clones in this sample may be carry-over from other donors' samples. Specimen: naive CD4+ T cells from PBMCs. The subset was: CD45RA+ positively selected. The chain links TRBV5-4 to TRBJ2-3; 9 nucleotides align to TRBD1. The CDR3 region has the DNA TGTGCCATTCAGACGACAGGGGGTTTGTCAGATACGCAGTATTTT. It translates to CAIQTTGGLSDTQYF.